This TCR beta chain was sequenced during a study of vaccination and CD4 T cells after COVID-19. The treatment here: roughly 11-day PBMC culture with coronavirus spike peptide pools or control peptides (ViraFEST assay). Culture of approximately 2.1 million PBMCs per well took place with 10 IU/ml IL-2 and roughly 10 ug/ml peptide pools. The study sequenced cultured CD4+ T cell DNA using the Oncomine TCR Beta short-read assay. TCRdb independently ran MiXCR on the PCR reads; one entry per CDR3 protein. Of more than 9,500 distinct CDR3 sequences in the sample, 65% to 80% were seen once. This clonotype is labeled medium-sized. What it recognizes is unknown. The V gene's germline CDR1 is SGHKS and CDR2 YYEKEE (reference sequence). V lost 4 bases and J lost 6, with 13 bases in between. This CDR3 contains 13 residues.

The source is a human donor who had recovered from COVID-19. This chain links TRBV5-5 with TRBJ1-2, with D possibly matching TRBD1 (6 bases). The sequencing sample was made of CD4+ T cells from blood, cultured in vitro. CDR3 region: CASSPRGADGYTF. DNA for the CDR3: TGTGCCAGCAGCCCCAGGGGAGCGGATGGCTACACCTTC.